The 9 T cell receptor beta chains below come from one sample, sequenced in a study of beta chain features in type 1 diabetes. The authors reverse transcribed all of the isolated RNA, so sequencing captured expressed TCRB transcripts. Assay used: immunoSEQ multiplex PCR; TCRdb lists only in-frame clones, some missing. The repertoire consists of over 150,000 clones, with around 8.5% occurring once and the leading ten covering 0.65%. Sequenced input: central memory CD4+ T cells from blood. The receptors shown here come from a man aged 18-30 years in good health.

This clone was detected only a few times. This chain connects TRBV14 to TRBJ2-2; TRBD2 matches at 8 bases. Germline V gene sequence: CDR1 SGHDN, CDR2 FVKESK. The CDR3 spans 16 residues. Trimming cost V 1 base and J 6 bases; bases outside gene matches: 7. The CDR3 is CASSQGVAGISGELFF. As DNA, the CDR3 is TGTGCCAGCAGCCAAGGGGTAGCGGGGATATCCGGGGAGCTGTTTTTT.

The CDR3 is CASRQSGTGAGELFF. CDR3 DNA: TGTGCCAGCAGACAAAGCGGGACCGGGGCCGGGGAGCTGTTTTTT. The chain has TRBV28 and TRBJ2-2; TRBD2 agrees at 7 bases. The CDR3 is made up of 15 amino acids. The ends lost 6 bases at V and 6 bases at J; junction bases unmatched: 10. The germline V gene encodes CDR1 MDHEN and CDR2 SYDVKM.

The chain is built from TRBV5-1 and TRBJ2-3; tentatively, D is TRBD1 (6 bases). Germline V gene data show CDR1 as SGHRS and CDR2 as YFSETQ. CDR3 length: 14 amino acids. Trimming shortened V by 3 bases and J by 3 bases, and 11 bases separated the two germline ends. The CDR3 DNA reads TGCGCCAGCAGCTCACTAACAGGGACAGATACGCAGTATTTT. This encodes CASSSLTGTDTQYF.

This chain joins TRBV6-5 and TRBJ2-7; D is possibly TRBD2 (5 bases). Germline CDR1 is MNHEY and CDR2 is SVGAGI. The CDR3 loop spans 11 amino acids. Deletions cut 6 bases from V and 7 bases from J, with 10 bases between. The CDR3 coding sequence is TGTGCCAGCAGCACACTAGGAGAGCAGTACTTC. This translates into CASSTLGEQYF.

V and J are TRBV7-8 and TRBJ1-5; 7 positions match TRBD1. This CDR3 has 13 residues. Trimming took 5 bases from V and 7 from J; bases not matched to a gene: 5. Germline V gene data show CDR1 as SGHVS and CDR2 as FQNEAQ. The CDR3 DNA is TGTGCCAGCAGCCCGCAGGGGGGACAGCCCCAGCATTTT. Protein product: CASSPQGGQPQHF.

The sample holds a few counts of this clone. The V gene is TRBV13, the J gene TRBJ2-1; D perhaps matches TRBD2 (5 bases). Germline V gene data show CDR1 as PRHDT and CDR2 as FYEKMQ (reference sequence). The CDR3 extends over 15 amino acids. Trimming stripped 5 bases from V and 4 bases from J, with 15 bases between. CDR3 protein: CASSQLLAEYNEQFF. The CDR3, as DNA: TGTGCCAGCAGCCAGCTGCTAGCAGAATACAATGAGCAGTTCTTC.

In its sample, this clone was seen a few times. CDR3 loop: CASIDSGRAGELFF. Written as DNA, the CDR3 is TGTGCCAGCATAGATAGCGGGAGGGCAGGGGAGCTGTTTTTT. This chain connects TRBV2 to TRBJ2-2; 11 nucleotides line up with TRBD2. V was pared by 7 bases and J by 8 bases, with 6 bases of the junction left unmatched. In germline, CDR1 is SNHLY, CDR2 FYNNEI. This CDR3 spans 14 amino acids.

This clone was picked up one time. This chain uses TRBV7-8 with TRBJ1-4; TRBD1 is a possible D gene (5 bases). Germline CDR1 is SGHVS and CDR2 is FQNEAQ. This CDR3 region has 15 residues. V dropped 5 bases and J dropped 7 bases, with 17 bases sitting between them. The CDR3 spells CASSPTRVGGEKLFF. The CDR3 bases are TGTGCCAGCAGCCCCACCAGGGTGGGTGGTGAAAAACTGTTTTTT.

This clone was counted ten times or more. CDR3 sequence (DNA): TGTGCCAGCGGGGCCTTTTGGAATGAGCAGTTCTTC. It encodes CASGAFWNEQFF. This chain uses TRBV28 with TRBJ2-1; D might be TRBD1 (5 bases). The germline gives CDR1 MDHEN, CDR2 SYDVKM. This CDR3 is 12 amino acids long. V lost 8 bases to trimming and J lost 7 bases, with 12 bases between them. The whole variable domain, remainder taken from reference TRBV28 and TRBJ2-1, is DVKVTQSSRYLVKRTGEKVFLECVQDMDHENMFWYRQDPGLGLRLIYFSYDVKMKEKGDIPEGYSVSREKKERFSLILESASTNQTSMYLCASGAFWNEQFFGPGTRLTVL.